The next 27 T cell receptor beta chains were all read from a single sample in a study of T-cell memory formation after mild COVID-19. TCRdb reprocessed the 5' RACE reads with MiXCR, giving one entry per CDR3 protein. The data contain fewer than 15,000 distinct CDR3 sequences, around 12% of them singletons. Sequencing was done on a sample of PBMCs or a T cell subset sorted from them (not recorded which). The receptors stem from an adult woman who had mild COVID-19 (a few samples of this study predate the infection). Cell type and time point are not known.

The chain carries TRBV7-3 and TRBJ2-1, with TRBD2 matching over 9 bases. CDR3 length: 14 residues. V lost 4 bases, J lost 7 bases, and 5 bases stayed unmatched. Germline V lookup: CDR1 SGHTA, CDR2 FQGTGA. CDR3 sequence reads: CASSSASGANEQFF. The CDR3 DNA is TGTGCCAGCAGCTCGGCTAGCGGGGCAAATGAGCAGTTCTTC.

This clonotype was recorded at least ten times. This chain connects TRBV12-3 or TRBV12-4 to TRBJ1-5; D gene ambiguous. The CDR3 spans 14 residues. Trimming stripped 6 bases from V and 4 bases from J, with 13 bases between. The CDR3 protein is CASSDTGENQPQHF. CDR3 DNA sequence: TGTGCCAGCAGCGACACCGGAGAGAATCAGCCCCAGCATTTT.

This clonotype was counted many times. CDR3 coding DNA: TGTGCCAGCAGCGAAACGGGACCGACTTACAATGAGCAGTTCTTC. Encoded protein: CASSETGPTYNEQFF. This chain connects TRBV9 to TRBJ2-1; D is perhaps TRBD1 or TRBD2 (5 bases each). Germline V gene sequence: CDR1 SGDLS, CDR2 YYNGEE. The length of the CDR3 is 15 residues. Trimming shortened V by 3 bases and J by 4 bases, and 14 bases separated the two germline ends.

This clonotype came up many times. V is TRBV7-9 and J is TRBJ2-5; tentative D call: TRBD1 (6 bases). Per germline, CDR1 SEHNR and CDR2 FQNEAQ (reference sequence). Trimming left V 5 bases short and J 3 bases short, with 13 bases between. The CDR3 extends over 14 amino acids. CDR3 region: CASSAGVEEETQYF. The CDR3 region has the DNA TGTGCCAGCAGCGCAGGGGTCGAGGAAGAGACCCAGTACTTC.

This clonotype has a count of ten or more. V is TRBV5-1 and J is TRBJ2-7, with D unresolved. Germline lookup yields CDR1 SGHRS and CDR2 YFSETQ. V lost 2 bases and J 2 bases, leaving 17 bases between the germline ends. The CDR3 covers 16 residues. The CDR3 spells CASSFSPVGKAYEQYF. The CDR3 DNA reads TGCGCCAGCAGCTTTTCCCCTGTGGGCAAAGCCTACGAGCAGTACTTC.

This chain joins TRBV9 and TRBJ2-3; 10 nucleotides align to TRBD2. Germline trimming cut 6 bases from V and 5 bases from J; bases unmatched to any gene: 9. The CDR3 spans 15 residues. CDR1 and CDR2 from the germline V gene are SGDLS and YYNGEE. The CDR3 loop reads CASKRLAGEGDTQYF. The CDR3 DNA reads as TGTGCCAGCAAGAGGCTAGCGGGGGAGGGAGATACGCAGTATTTT.

This clonotype was recorded many times. This chain's CDR3 is CASSATGTGDEQYF. CDR3 DNA: TGTGCCAGCAGCGCCACCGGGACAGGGGACGAGCAGTACTTC. V usage is TRBV7-6 and J usage is TRBJ2-7; 10 bases align to TRBD1. Germline V gives CDR1 SGHVS, CDR2 FNYEAQ. The CDR3 consists of 14 residues. V shed 5 bases and J 5 bases; nucleotides not matched to a gene: 6. Drawing the rest from reference TRBV7-6 and TRBJ2-7, the complete variable domain is GAGVSQSPRYKVTKRGQDVALRCDPISGHVSLYWYRQALGQGPEFLTYFNYEAQQDKSGLPNDRFSAERPEGSISTLTIQRTEQRDSAMYRCASSATGTGDEQYFGPGTRLTVT.

This clonotype was detected many times. J is TRBJ2-1 and V is TRBV7-3, with D perhaps TRBD2 (5 bases). V was shortened by 1 base and J by 2 bases, with 9 bases between the two germline ends. CDR1 is SGHTA and CDR2 is FQGTGA in the germline V gene. The CDR3 contains 15 residues. CDR3 residues: CASSLIGSTYNEQFF. Here the CDR3 DNA reads TGTGCCAGCAGCTTAATAGGGAGCACCTACAATGAGCAGTTCTTC.

This clonotype appeared many times. V gene TRBV24-1 combines with J gene TRBJ2-7; D tentatively fits TRBD1 or TRBD2 (5 bases each). Germline values: CDR1 KGHDR, CDR2 SFDVKD. This CDR3 spans 13 amino acids. Trimming removed 5 bases at V and 3 bases at J, with 10 bases between. DNA of the CDR3: TGTGCCACCAGTGTGGGGGACGGCTACGAGCAGTACTTC. It encodes CATSVGDGYEQYF.

A few counts support this clonotype. The gene calls are TRBV12-3 or TRBV12-4 and TRBJ1-1, with TRBD1 matching 11 bases. V was pared by 5 bases and J by 3 bases, with 8 bases of the junction left unmatched. The CDR3 covers 16 residues. CDR3 nucleotides: TGTGCCAGCAGTCTGGGACAGGGGGAAATCTACACTGAAGCTTTCTTT. Protein product: CASSLGQGEIYTEAFF.

This chain connects TRBV6-4 to TRBJ2-3, with TRBD2 matching 8 bases. Germline assignment: CDR1 MRHNA and CDR2 SNTAGT. V trimming: 6 bases; J trimming: 0 bases; junction bases outside the gene matches: 5. The CDR3 is made up of 15 amino acids. The CDR3 bases are TGTGCCAGCAGGACCGGCGGGGGGAGCACAGATACGCAGTATTTT. Translation: CASRTGGGSTDTQYF.

This clonotype was observed at least ten times. The CDR3 region is CASSQDREGLAKNIQYF. The CDR3 nucleotides read TGCGCCAGCAGCCAAGATAGGGAGGGCTTAGCCAAAAACATTCAGTACTTC. The chain couples TRBV4-1 to TRBJ2-4, with 7 bases aligning to TRBD2. The CDR3 extends over 17 amino acids. V trimming: 0 bases; J trimming: 0 bases; junction bases outside the gene matches: 5. Germline CDR1 is MGHRA and CDR2 is YSYEKL.

This clonotype was observed at least ten times. V and J are TRBV5-1 and TRBJ1-4, with no clear D. This CDR3 has 17 residues. Germline-derived CDR1 and CDR2 are SGHRS and YFSETQ. Trimming stripped 3 bases from V and 2 bases from J, with 17 bases between. This CDR3 reads CASSSLTEGWTNEKLFF. The CDR3, as DNA: TGCGCCAGCAGCTCATTGACGGAAGGGTGGACTAATGAAAAACTGTTTTTT.

In this sample, this clonotype turned up a few times. The chain employs TRBV7-8 and TRBJ2-7, with TRBD1 identical over 7 bases. The CDR3 consists of 13 residues. In germline, CDR1 is SGHVS, CDR2 FQNEAQ. Trimming at V came to 5 bases and at J to 5 bases, leaving 6 bases not matched to a gene. The CDR3, as DNA: TGTGCCAGCAGCCCCGGGACAGCCGACGAGCAGTACTTC. It codes for CASSPGTADEQYF.

The rearrangement joins TRBV5-6 to TRBJ2-3; no firm D call. V dropped 0 bases and J dropped 2 bases, with 7 bases sitting between them. CDR1 and CDR2 from the germline V gene are SGHDT and YYEEEE. The CDR3 covers 14 residues. This CDR3 reads CASSLGYVTDTQYF. The CDR3 DNA reads TGTGCCAGCAGCTTGGGCTACGTCACAGATACGCAGTATTTT.

This clonotype was detected ten times or more. The chain links TRBV5-4 to TRBJ2-3; a possible D gene is TRBD2 (6 bases). From germline, CDR1 is SGHNT and CDR2 YYREEE (reference sequence). Trimming removed 3 bases from V and 1 base from J, with 27 bases in between. CDR3 size: 20 residues. CDR3 sequence (DNA): TGTGCCAGCAGCTCCGGGTGGGGTCGGCTGGGGGGTTTTGGCACAGATACGCAGTATTTT. Translating it yields CASSSGWGRLGGFGTDTQYF.

This clonotype was counted a few times. The chain carries TRBV11-3 and TRBJ1-3; D is perhaps TRBD1 (5 bases). Germline lookup yields CDR1 SGHNT and CDR2 YENEEA. The ends were cut back, 4 bases at V and 1 base at J, with 8 bases in the middle. There are 14 residues in the CDR3. The CDR3 DNA is TGTGCCAGCAGCTGGGGGATATCTGGAAACACCATATATTTT. This translates into CASSWGISGNTIYF. Full variable domain (remainder filled in from reference TRBV11-3 and TRBJ1-3): EAGVVQSPRYKIIEKKQPVAFWCNPISGHNTLYWYLQNLGQGPELLIRYENEEAVDDSQLPKDRFSAERLKGVDSTLKIQPAELGDSAVYLCASSWGISGNTIYFGEGSWLTVV.

This clonotype was seen repeatedly, ten times or more. The chain carries TRBV20-1 and TRBJ2-3, with 9 bases aligning to TRBD2. CDR1 is DFQATT and CDR2 is SNEGSKA in the germline V gene (reference sequence). V lost 3 bases to trimming and J lost 2 bases; unmatched junction nucleotides: 21. This CDR3 is 20 amino acids long. CDR3 sequence (DNA): TGCAGTGCTAGTGGTCTAGCGGGAAATCCAAACACCTGGGACACAGATACGCAGTATTTT. Residues: CSASGLAGNPNTWDTDTQYF.

This clonotype was counted many times. The chain joins TRBV2 to TRBJ1-1, with a weak D call TRBD1 (5 bases). The CDR3 loop spans 15 amino acids. Germline assignment: CDR1 SNHLY and CDR2 FYNNEI. V gave up 8 bases and J gave up 5 bases, with 21 bases separating them. CDR3 nucleotide sequence: TGTGCCAGCTTGGGATATACAGGTCCGGGTACTGAAGCTTTCTTT. Amino acids: CASLGYTGPGTEAFF.

Only one count was recorded for this clonotype. The rearrangement uses TRBV4-1 and TRBJ2-2; D remains ambiguous. This CDR3 has 14 amino acids. The V and J ends lost 4 bases and 0 bases respectively, with 6 bases between them. Germline loops: CDR1 MGHRA, CDR2 YSYEKL. In DNA, the CDR3 is TGCGCCAGCAGCCCCGGGTCGAACACCGGGGAGCTGTTTTTT. This sequence encodes CASSPGSNTGELFF.

This clonotype is categorized as medium-sized. The chain links TRBV5-1 to TRBJ2-7; tentatively, D is TRBD2 (5 bases). Germline V lookup: CDR1 SGHRS, CDR2 YFSETQ. The CDR3 is made up of 14 amino acids. Trimming cost V 4 bases and J 2 bases, with 13 bases left between them. The CDR3 loop reads CASSRPGNPYEQYF. Here the CDR3 DNA reads TGCGCCAGCAGCCGTCCGGGGAACCCCTACGAGCAGTACTTC.

In this sample, this clonotype turned up many times. The V gene is TRBV20-1, the J gene TRBJ1-4, with 11 bases matching TRBD1. J gave up 1 base and V 6 bases, and 7 bases lay outside the gene matches. This CDR3 region has 16 residues. CDR1 is DFQATT and CDR2 is SNEGSKA in the germline V gene (reference sequence). For the CDR3, the DNA is TGCAGTGCACTAGAGGACAGGGGGCGAACTAATGAAAAACTGTTTTTT. Translating it yields CSALEDRGRTNEKLFF.

This clonotype has ten or more counts. The rearrangement links TRBV18 to TRBJ1-1, with TRBD1 matching 7 bases. V shed 8 bases, J shed 6 bases, and the junction held 15 bases outside the gene matches. Germline V lookup: CDR1 KGHSH, CDR2 LQKENI. CDR3 size: 15 residues. As DNA, the CDR3 is TGTGCCAGCACCAATACCATCGACAGGGTGGCTGAAGCTTTCTTT. Amino acids: CASTNTIDRVAEAFF.

Ten or more counts support this clonotype. The chain uses TRBV6-5 and TRBJ2-7; 12 bases match TRBD2. The CDR3 spans 15 residues. V lost 1 base, J lost 3 bases, and 1 base stayed unmatched. CDR1 is MNHEY and CDR2 is SVGAGI in the germline V gene. CDR3 coding DNA: TGTGCCAGCAGTTACTGGACTAGCGGGGACTACGAGCAGTACTTC. Protein product: CASSYWTSGDYEQYF.

This clonotype is medium-sized (0.01 to 0.1%) within its sample. The rearrangement uses TRBV25-1 and TRBJ2-2; D not resolved. This CDR3 has 17 amino acids. V was trimmed by 5 bases and J by 0 bases, leaving 16 bases between them. Germline V gene sequence: CDR1 MGHDK, CDR2 SYGVNS. The CDR3 nucleotides read TGTGCCAGCAGTCCTTTTGCTGGGGATACGAACACCGGGGAGCTGTTTTTT. Protein product: CASSPFAGDTNTGELFF.

The J gene is TRBJ2-3, the V gene TRBV20-1, with D maybe TRBD2 (6 bases). The CDR3 contains 13 residues. CDR1 is DFQATT and CDR2 is SNEGSKA in the germline V gene (reference sequence). Trimming removed 3 bases from V and 6 bases from J, with 13 bases in between. CDR3 amino acids: CSASPGESDTQYF. The CDR3 bases are TGCAGTGCTAGTCCGGGGGAGAGTGATACGCAGTATTTT.

This clonotype was seen at least ten times. The rearrangement links TRBV4-3 to TRBJ2-7; 10 bases agree with TRBD2. The germline V gene encodes CDR1 LGHNA and CDR2 YSLEER. The V gene end was trimmed by 3 bases and the J gene end by 2 bases; junction bases not matched to a gene: 4. The CDR3 has 15 residues. CDR3 sequence (DNA): TGCGCCAGCAGCCAGGGGACTAGCGCCGCCTACGAGCAGTACTTC. Its protein is CASSQGTSAAYEQYF.